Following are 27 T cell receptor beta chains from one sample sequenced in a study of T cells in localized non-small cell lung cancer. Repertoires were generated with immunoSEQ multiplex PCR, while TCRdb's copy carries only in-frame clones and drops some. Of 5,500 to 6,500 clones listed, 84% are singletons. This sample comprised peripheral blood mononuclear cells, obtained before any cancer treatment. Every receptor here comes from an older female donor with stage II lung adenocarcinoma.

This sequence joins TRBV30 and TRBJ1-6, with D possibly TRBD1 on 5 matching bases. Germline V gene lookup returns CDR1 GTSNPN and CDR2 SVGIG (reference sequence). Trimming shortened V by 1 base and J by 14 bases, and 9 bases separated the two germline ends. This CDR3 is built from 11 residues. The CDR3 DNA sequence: TGTGCCTGGAGTGAAGGGACCACCCTCCACTTT. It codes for CAWSEGTTLHF.

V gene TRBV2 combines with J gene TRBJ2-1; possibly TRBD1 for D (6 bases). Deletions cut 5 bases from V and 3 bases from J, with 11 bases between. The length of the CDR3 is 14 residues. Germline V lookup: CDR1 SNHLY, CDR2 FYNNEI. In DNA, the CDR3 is TGTGCCAGCAGTTTTGGACAGCTCTACAATGAGCAGTTCTTC. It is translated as CASSFGQLYNEQFF.

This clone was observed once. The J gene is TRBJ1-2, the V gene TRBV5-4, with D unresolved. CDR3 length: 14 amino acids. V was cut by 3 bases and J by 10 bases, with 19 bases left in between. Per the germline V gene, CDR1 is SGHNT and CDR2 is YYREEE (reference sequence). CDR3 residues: CASSSPSGSVVYTF. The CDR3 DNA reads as TGTGCCAGCAGCTCCCCGTCCGGCAGTGTAGTCTACACCTTC.

The CDR3 sequence: CASSVPGHGMVYGYTF. The CDR3 DNA sequence: TGTGCCAGTAGTGTCCCGGGACACGGGATGGTCTATGGCTACACCTTC. This rearrangement joins TRBV19 to TRBJ1-2; D might be TRBD1 (6 bases). Germline V gene data show CDR1 as LNHDA and CDR2 as SQIVND (reference sequence). Trimming took 5 bases from V and 4 from J, leaving 20 bases between them. The CDR3 covers 16 residues.

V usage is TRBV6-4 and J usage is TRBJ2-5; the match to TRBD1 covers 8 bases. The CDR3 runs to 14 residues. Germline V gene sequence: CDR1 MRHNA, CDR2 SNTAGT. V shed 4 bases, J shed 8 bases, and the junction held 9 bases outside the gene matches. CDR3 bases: TGTGCCAGCAGTGCAGATCCCGGGACAGGTACCCAGTACTTC. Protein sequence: CASSADPGTGTQYF.

CDR3 loop: CASSQDMNSPYQPQHF. CDR3 DNA sequence: TGTGCCAGCAGCCAAGATATGAACTCTCCCTACCAGCCCCAGCATTTT. The chain recombines TRBV4-2 with TRBJ1-5; D unclear. This CDR3 has 16 amino acids. Per germline, CDR1 LGHNA and CDR2 YNFKEQ. V lost 0 bases and J lost 7, with 16 bases in between.

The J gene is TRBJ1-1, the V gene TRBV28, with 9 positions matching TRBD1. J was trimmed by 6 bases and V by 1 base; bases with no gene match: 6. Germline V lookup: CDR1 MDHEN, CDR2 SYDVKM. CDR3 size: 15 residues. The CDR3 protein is CASSLSGQGGSEAFF. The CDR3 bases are TGTGCCAGCAGTTTATCGGGACAGGGAGGTTCTGAAGCTTTCTTT.

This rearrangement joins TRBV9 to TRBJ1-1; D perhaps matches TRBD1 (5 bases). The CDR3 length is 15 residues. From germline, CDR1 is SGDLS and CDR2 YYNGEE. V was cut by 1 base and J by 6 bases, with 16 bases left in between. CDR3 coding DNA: TGTGCCAGCAGCGTATCCCCCGGAGGGGAGGCTGAAGCTTTCTTT. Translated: CASSVSPGGEAEAFF.

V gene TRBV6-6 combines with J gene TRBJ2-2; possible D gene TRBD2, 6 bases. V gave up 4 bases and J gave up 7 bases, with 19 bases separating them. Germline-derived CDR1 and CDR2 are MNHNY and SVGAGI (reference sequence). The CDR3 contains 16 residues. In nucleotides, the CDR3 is TGTGCCAGCAGTTCTCCTCAGAAGACTAGGAGCGGGGAGCTGTTTTTT. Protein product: CASSSPQKTRSGELFF.

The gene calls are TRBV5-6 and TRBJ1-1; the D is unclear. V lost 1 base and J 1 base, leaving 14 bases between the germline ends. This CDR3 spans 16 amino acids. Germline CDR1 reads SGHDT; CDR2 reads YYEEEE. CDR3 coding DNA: TGTGCCAGCAGCTTGCTTAGAGCGTACAGGAACACTGAAGCTTTCTTT. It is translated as CASSLLRAYRNTEAFF.

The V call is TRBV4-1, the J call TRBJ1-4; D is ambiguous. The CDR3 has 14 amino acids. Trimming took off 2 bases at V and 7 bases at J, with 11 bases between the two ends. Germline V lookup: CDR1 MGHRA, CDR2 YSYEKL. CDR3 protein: CASSQIQWSEKLFF. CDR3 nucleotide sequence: TGCGCCAGCAGCCAAATTCAATGGAGTGAAAAACTGTTTTTT.

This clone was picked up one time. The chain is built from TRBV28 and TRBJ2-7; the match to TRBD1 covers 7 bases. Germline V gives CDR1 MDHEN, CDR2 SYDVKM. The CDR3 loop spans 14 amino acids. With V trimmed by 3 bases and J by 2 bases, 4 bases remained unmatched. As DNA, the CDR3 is TGTGCCAGCAGTTTGGGACAGTCGACCTACGAGCAGTACTTC. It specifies CASSLGQSTYEQYF. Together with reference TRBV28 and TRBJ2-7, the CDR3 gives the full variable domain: DVKVTQSSRYLVKRTGEKVFLECVQDMDHENMFWYRQDPGLGLRLIYFSYDVKMKEKGDIPEGYSVSREKKERFSLILESASTNQTSMYLCASSLGQSTYEQYFGPGTRLTVT.

This CDR3 is CASSQEAAGQEKLFF. The CDR3 DNA reads TGCGCCAGCAGCCAAGAGGCGGCAGGTCAAGAAAAACTGTTTTTT. V gene TRBV4-1 combines with J gene TRBJ1-4; D call uncertain. The V gene's germline CDR1 is MGHRA and CDR2 YSYEKL. The CDR3 loop spans 15 amino acids. The V end lost 0 bases, the J end lost 8 bases, and 13 bases lay between the germline ends.

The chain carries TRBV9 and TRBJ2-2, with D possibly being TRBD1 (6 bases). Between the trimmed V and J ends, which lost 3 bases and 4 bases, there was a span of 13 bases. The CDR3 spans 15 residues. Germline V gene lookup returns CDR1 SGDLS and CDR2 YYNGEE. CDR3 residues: CASSGGMDSTGELFF. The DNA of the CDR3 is TGTGCCAGCAGCGGGGGGATGGACAGCACCGGGGAGCTGTTTTTT.

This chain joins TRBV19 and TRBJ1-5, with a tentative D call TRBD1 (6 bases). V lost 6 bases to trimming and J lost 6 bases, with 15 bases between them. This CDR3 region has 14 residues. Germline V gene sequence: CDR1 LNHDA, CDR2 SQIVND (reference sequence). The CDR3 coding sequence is TGTGCCAGTAGCATACAGGGACGGAGTCAGCCCCAGCATTTT. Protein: CASSIQGRSQPQHF. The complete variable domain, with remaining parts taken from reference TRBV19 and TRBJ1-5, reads DGGITQSPKYLFRKEGQNVTLSCEQNLNHDAMYWYRQDPGQGLRLIYYSQIVNDFQKGDIAEGYSVSREKKESFPLTVTSAQKNPTAFYLCASSIQGRSQPQHFGDGTRLSIL.

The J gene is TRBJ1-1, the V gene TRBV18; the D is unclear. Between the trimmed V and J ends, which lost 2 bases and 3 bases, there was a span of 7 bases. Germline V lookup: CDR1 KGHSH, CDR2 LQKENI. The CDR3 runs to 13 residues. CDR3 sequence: CASSPEEDTEAFF. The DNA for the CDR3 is TGTGCCAGCTCACCAGAGGAGGACACTGAAGCTTTCTTT.

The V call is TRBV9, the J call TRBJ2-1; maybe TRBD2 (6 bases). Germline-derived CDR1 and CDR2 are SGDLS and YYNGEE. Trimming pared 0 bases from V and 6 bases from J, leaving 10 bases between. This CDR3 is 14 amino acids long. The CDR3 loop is CASSVVETSNEQFF. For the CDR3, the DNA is TGTGCCAGCAGCGTAGTCGAGACTAGCAATGAGCAGTTCTTC.

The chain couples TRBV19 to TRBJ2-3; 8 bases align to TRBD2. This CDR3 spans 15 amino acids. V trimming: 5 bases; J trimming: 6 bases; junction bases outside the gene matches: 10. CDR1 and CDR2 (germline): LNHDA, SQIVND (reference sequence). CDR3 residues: CASSGLADVGDTQYF. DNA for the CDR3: TGTGCCAGTAGTGGACTAGCTGATGTCGGGGATACGCAGTATTTT.

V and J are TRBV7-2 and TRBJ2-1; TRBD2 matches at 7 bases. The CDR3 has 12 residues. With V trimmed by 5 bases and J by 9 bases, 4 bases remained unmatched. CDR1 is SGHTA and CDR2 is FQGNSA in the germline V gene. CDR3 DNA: TGTGCCAGCAGCCCGAGCGGGACTGAGCAGTTCTTC. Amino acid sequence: CASSPSGTEQFF. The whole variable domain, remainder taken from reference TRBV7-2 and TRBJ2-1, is GAGVSQSPSNKVTEKGKDVELRCDPISGHTALYWYRQSLGQGLEFLIYFQGNSAPDKSGLPSDRFSAERTGGSVSTLTIQRTQQEDSAVYLCASSPSGTEQFFGPGTRLTVL.

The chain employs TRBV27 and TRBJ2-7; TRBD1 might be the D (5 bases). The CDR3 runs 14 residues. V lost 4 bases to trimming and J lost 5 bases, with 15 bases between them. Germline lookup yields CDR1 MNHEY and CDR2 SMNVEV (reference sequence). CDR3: CASSYGGQGHEQYV. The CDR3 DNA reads TGTGCCAGCAGTTACGGTGGGCAGGGCCACGAGCAGTACGTC.

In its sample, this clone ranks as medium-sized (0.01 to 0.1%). The CDR3 bases are TGCGCCAGCAGCTTTGGACCTGAAGCTTTCTTT. Its protein product is CASSFGPEAFF. The chain carries TRBV5-1 and TRBJ1-1, with D unresolved. V was clipped by 2 bases and J by 6 bases, with 5 bases between them. The CDR3 consists of 11 residues. CDR1 is SGHRS and CDR2 is YFSETQ in the germline V gene.

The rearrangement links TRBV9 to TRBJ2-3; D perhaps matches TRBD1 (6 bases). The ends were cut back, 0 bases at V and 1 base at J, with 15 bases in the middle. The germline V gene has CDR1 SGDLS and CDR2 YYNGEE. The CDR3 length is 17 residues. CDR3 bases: TGTGCCAGCAGCGTAGGGAGGTCAGGGGAAGGCACAGATACGCAGTATTTT. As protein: CASSVGRSGEGTDTQYF. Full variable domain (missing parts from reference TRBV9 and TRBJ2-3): DSGVTQTPKHLITATGQRVTLRCSPRSGDLSVYWYQQSLDQGLQFLIQYYNGEERAKGNILERFSAQQFPDLHSELNLSSLELGDSALYFCASSVGRSGEGTDTQYFGPGTRLTVL.

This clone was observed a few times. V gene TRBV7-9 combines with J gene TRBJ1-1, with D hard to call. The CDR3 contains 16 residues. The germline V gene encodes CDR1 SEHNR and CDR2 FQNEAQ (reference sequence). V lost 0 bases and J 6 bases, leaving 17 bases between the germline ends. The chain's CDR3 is CASSLALSYPRAEAFF. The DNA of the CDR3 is TGTGCCAGCAGCTTAGCGCTATCATACCCGAGGGCTGAAGCTTTCTTT. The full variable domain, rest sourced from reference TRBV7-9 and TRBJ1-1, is DTGVSQNPRHKITKRGQNVTFRCDPISEHNRLYWYRQTLGQGPEFLTYFQNEAQLEKSRLLSDRFSAERPKGSFSTLEIQRTEQGDSAMYLCASSLALSYPRAEAFFGQGTRLTVV.

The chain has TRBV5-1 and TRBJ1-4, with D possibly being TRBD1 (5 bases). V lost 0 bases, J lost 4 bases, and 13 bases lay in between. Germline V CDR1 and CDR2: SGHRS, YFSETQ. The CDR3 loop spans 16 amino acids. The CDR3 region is CASSLGQRQDNEKLFF. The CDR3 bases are TGCGCCAGCAGCTTGGGACAGAGGCAAGATAATGAAAAACTGTTTTTT.

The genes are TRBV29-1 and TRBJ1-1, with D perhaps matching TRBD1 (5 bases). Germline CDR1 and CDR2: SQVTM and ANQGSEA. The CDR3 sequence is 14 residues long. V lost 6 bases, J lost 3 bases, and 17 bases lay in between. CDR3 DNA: TGCAGCGTGCAACCAGGGATGGCGGACACTGAAGCTTTCTTT. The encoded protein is CSVQPGMADTEAFF.

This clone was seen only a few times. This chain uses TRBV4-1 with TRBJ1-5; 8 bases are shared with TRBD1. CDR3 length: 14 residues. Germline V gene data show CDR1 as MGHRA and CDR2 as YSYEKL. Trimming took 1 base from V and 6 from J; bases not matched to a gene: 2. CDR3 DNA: TGCGCCAGCAGCCAAGGGCAGGGGGCTCAGCCCCAGCATTTT. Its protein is CASSQGQGAQPQHF.

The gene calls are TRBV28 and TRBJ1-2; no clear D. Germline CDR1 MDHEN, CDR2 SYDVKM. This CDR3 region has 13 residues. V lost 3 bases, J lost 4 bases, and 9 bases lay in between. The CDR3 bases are TGTGCCAGCAGTTTCGGGCGGTTCTATGGCTACACCTTC. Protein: CASSFGRFYGYTF.